These T cell receptor beta chains were read from a single sample in a study of T cell responses to AZD1222 COVID-19 vaccine. The table came from immunoSEQ multiplex PCR; TCRdb's copy has only in-frame clones and leaves some out. The sample yields 85,000 to 100,000 clones, 85% to 95% seen once. Here the sequenced sample was peripheral blood, taken on day 0 of AZD1222 vaccination. These receptors originate from an adult in good health. CDR3s include the opening cysteine and the closing phenylalanine or tryptophan. Fields, in order: V gene, J gene, CDR3 protein.

v_call: TRBV5-6
j_call: TRBJ1-2
cdr3_aa: CASSDGPTGFGYGYTF

v_call: TRBV2
j_call: TRBJ2-6
cdr3_aa: CASSPESSGANVLTF

v_call: TRBV3-1/TRBV3-2
j_call: TRBJ1-2
cdr3_aa: CASSPVGQGVGYTF

v_call: TRBV11-3
j_call: TRBJ2-1
cdr3_aa: CASSLGGSNDEQFF

v_call: TRBV6-5
j_call: TRBJ1-1
cdr3_aa: CASSQGTLRGTEAFF

v_call: TRBV11-2
j_call: TRBJ1-5
cdr3_aa: CASSFGQGGNQPQHF

v_call: TRBV5-5
j_call: TRBJ1-1
cdr3_aa: CASSFPGRPLITEAFF

v_call: TRBV20-1
j_call: TRBJ1-2
cdr3_aa: CSASLYYGYTF

v_call: TRBV4-2
j_call: TRBJ2-2
cdr3_aa: CASSQDRGRNTGELFF

v_call: TRBV20-1
j_call: TRBJ1-1
cdr3_aa: CSSGNTEAFF

v_call: TRBV6-5
j_call: TRBJ1-4
cdr3_aa: CASSDRGKEKLFF

v_call: TRBV6-5
j_call: TRBJ1-4
cdr3_aa: CATQVPYNEKLFF

v_call: TRBV27
j_call: TRBJ2-2
cdr3_aa: CASSFFGQGTTGELFF

v_call: TRBV30
j_call: TRBJ1-5
cdr3_aa: CAWRDRRYSNQPQHF

v_call: TRBV5-6
j_call: TRBJ2-1
cdr3_aa: CASSLAASGRDEQFF

v_call: TRBV4-1
j_call: TRBJ1-3
cdr3_aa: CASSQDSRDGGNTIYF

v_call: TRBV18
j_call: TRBJ2-3
cdr3_aa: CASARDRVTDTQYF

v_call: TRBV6-2/TRBV6-3
j_call: TRBJ2-3
cdr3_aa: CASSYGFHTDTQYF

v_call: TRBV29-1
j_call: TRBJ2-6
cdr3_aa: CSVEGGTGANVLTF

v_call: TRBV6-4
j_call: TRBJ2-2
cdr3_aa: CASSDDATNTGELFF

v_call: TRBV6-5
j_call: TRBJ2-7
cdr3_aa: CASSPRPLSYEQYF

v_call: TRBV7-2
j_call: TRBJ2-1
cdr3_aa: CASSLVRRDEQFF

v_call: TRBV10-3
j_call: TRBJ2-1
cdr3_aa: CATRDRSSYNEQFF

v_call: TRBV10-2
j_call: TRBJ1-2
cdr3_aa: CASSQSNYGYTF

v_call: TRBV3-1/TRBV3-2
j_call: TRBJ1-5
cdr3_aa: CASSLTGGDQPQHF

v_call: TRBV6-4
j_call: TRBJ2-1
cdr3_aa: CASSELADSYNEQFF

v_call: TRBV2
j_call: TRBJ1-1
cdr3_aa: CASRRDSLWDTEAFF

v_call: TRBV4-1
j_call: TRBJ2-7
cdr3_aa: CASSQETTGGSYEQYF

v_call: TRBV29-1
j_call: TRBJ2-3
cdr3_aa: CSVKTRDRGLGSTDTQYF

v_call: TRBV9
j_call: TRBJ1-1
cdr3_aa: CASSIEDLRGNTEAFF

v_call: TRBV15
j_call: TRBJ1-3
cdr3_aa: CATSRDVGSSGNTIYF

v_call: TRBV6-5
j_call: TRBJ1-5
cdr3_aa: CAGGGADQPQHF

v_call: TRBV2
j_call: TRBJ2-3
cdr3_aa: CASSEPPTGSSTDTQYF

v_call: TRBV2
j_call: TRBJ1-6
cdr3_aa: CASSFEQGYNSPLHF

v_call: TRBV6-5
j_call: TRBJ1-1
cdr3_aa: CASRNLGQGAFF

v_call: TRBV5-4
j_call: TRBJ1-1
cdr3_aa: CASSLRQGWATEAFF

v_call: TRBV5-5
j_call: TRBJ2-7
cdr3_aa: CASSFSGAKLEQYF